This T cell receptor beta chain was identified during a study of blood T cell repertoires in COVID-19. Original data processing: Quantification of nucleated cells was approximated via reference gene primer amplification. The protocol was immunoSEQ multiplex PCR, while the TCRdb copy is restricted to in-frame clones and leaves out a portion. From that table come the V and J calls and clone size; the DNA was used to work out D and trimming. The sample has over 65,000 clones; about 93% are singletons. This clone was counted a single time. Losses at the gene ends were 4 bases for V and 0 bases for J; bases not matched to a gene: 8. The CDR3 length is 18 residues. The germline V gene has CDR1 SEHNR and CDR2 FQNEAQ (reference sequence).

The sequenced sample was peripheral blood. The clonotype originates from a human donor in a cohort sampled during active COVID-19. This chain joins TRBV7-9 and TRBJ2-3, with TRBD2 identical over 12 bases. Here the CDR3 reads CASSSRILAGGSTDTQYF. The CDR3 region has the DNA TGTGCCAGCAGCTCCAGAATTCTAGCGGGGGGGAGCACAGATACGCAGTATTTT.